One sample yielded the 21 T cell receptor beta chains listed below, sequenced in a study of graft-versus-host responses after intestinal transplantation. The data were produced by immunoSEQ multiplex PCR, yet TCRdb's version contains in-frame clones alone and is incomplete. The table lists about 110,000 clones, around 90% of them singletons. Their specific antigens are unknown. The sample in question was unstimulated CD4+ T cells sorted from spleen or lymph node cells, obtained before transplant. The origin of the receptors is a human donor who was the organ donor for an intestinal transplant.

DNA for the CDR3: TGCGCCAGCAGTTCCTTAGCGGCGAACTACGAGCAGTACTTC. It codes for CASSSLAANYEQYF. The rearrangement joins TRBV5-1 to TRBJ2-7; D is possibly TRBD2 (6 bases). The germline V gene encodes CDR1 SGHRS and CDR2 YFSETQ. V shed 5 bases and J shed 3 bases, with 15 bases lying between them. The CDR3 has 14 amino acids.

V gene TRBV6-1 combines with J gene TRBJ2-7; 9 positions match TRBD2. This CDR3 contains 15 residues. Germline CDR1 is MNHNS and CDR2 is SASEGT. V lost 6 bases to trimming and J lost 2 bases; unmatched junction nucleotides: 8. CDR3 DNA: TGTGCCAGCAGCCGCAGACTAGCGGCAACCTACGAGCAGTACTTC. Its translation is CASSRRLAATYEQYF.

This chain uses TRBV6-5 with TRBJ2-1, with 10 positions matching TRBD2. Trimming removed 6 bases from V and 4 bases from J; junction bases left unmatched: 6. Germline assignment: CDR1 MNHEY and CDR2 SVGAGI. The CDR3 totals 15 residues. As DNA, the CDR3 is TGTGCCAGCAGGGTTACTAGCGGGGCTTACAATGAGCAGTTCTTC. It yields the protein CASRVTSGAYNEQFF.

J is TRBJ2-3 and V is TRBV6-1; D unclear. This CDR3 region has 13 residues. Germline values: CDR1 MNHNS, CDR2 SASEGT. The V gene lost 1 base and the J gene lost 1 base, with 3 bases spanning the gap. The CDR3 protein is CASSEVGTDTQYF. CDR3 DNA sequence: TGTGCCAGCAGTGAAGTGGGCACAGATACGCAGTATTTT.

The V call is TRBV19, the J call TRBJ1-5, with unresolved D. V was shortened by 2 bases and J by 6 bases, with 17 bases between the two germline ends. Germline V lookup: CDR1 LNHDA, CDR2 SQIVND (reference sequence). This CDR3 has 16 amino acids. This chain's CDR3 is CASSITPFLGGQPQHF. The DNA of the CDR3 is TGTGCCAGTAGTATAACTCCGTTTCTGGGAGGTCAGCCCCAGCATTTT.

This clone was seen just once. Other DNA sequences in this specimen translate into the identical CDR3. The chain couples TRBV11-2 to TRBJ2-5, with 10 bases lining up with TRBD1. This CDR3 contains 16 residues. Trimming cost V 0 bases and J 4 bases; bases outside gene matches: 5. Looked up from germline, CDR1 is SGHAT and CDR2 is FQNNGV. The CDR3 nucleotides are TGTGCCAGCAGCTTAGATACGGGGACAGGGGTAGAGACCCAGTACTTC. It specifies CASSLDTGTGVETQYF.

The rearrangement uses TRBV11-1 and TRBJ2-5, with 10 bases that match TRBD2. The CDR3 spans 16 residues. CDR1 SGHAT and CDR2 FQDESV come from the germline V gene (reference sequence). With V trimmed by 5 bases and J by 3 bases, 9 bases remained unmatched. The CDR3 spells CASSARAGGGKETQYF. In DNA form, the CDR3 reads TGTGCCAGCAGCGCAAGAGCGGGAGGGGGAAAAGAGACCCAGTACTTC. The full variable domain, completed using reference TRBV11-1 and TRBJ2-5, is EAEVAQSPRYKITEKSQAVAFWCDPISGHATLYWYRQILGQGPELLVQFQDESVVDDSQLPKDRFSAERLKGVDSTLKIQPAELGDSAMYLCASSARAGGGKETQYFGPGTRLLVL.

The V and J genes are TRBV28 and TRBJ1-1; 8 bases line up with TRBD1. In germline, CDR1 is MDHEN, CDR2 SYDVKM. The length of the CDR3 is 15 residues. The V segment lost 3 bases and the J segment 10 bases; nucleotides outside the gene matches: 13. For the CDR3, the DNA is TGTGCCAGCAGTTTTCCCCCAGGGGGCGGCTTTCCAGCTTTCTTT. Translated, it gives CASSFPPGGGFPAFF.

This clone was found once. The genes are TRBV6-1 and TRBJ1-4; the match to TRBD1 covers 8 bases. The CDR3 contains 15 residues. Germline V gene sequence: CDR1 MNHNS, CDR2 SASEGT. V dropped 6 bases and J dropped 6; count of bases not matched to a gene: 9. CDR3 region: CASSAPRGLDEKLFF. The CDR3 region has the DNA TGTGCCAGCAGCGCCCCCAGGGGGCTGGATGAAAAACTGTTTTTT.

The J gene is TRBJ1-4, the V gene TRBV12-1. TRBV12-1 is described as a pseudogene. The CDR3 covers 9 residues. The CDR3 bases are TGTGCCAGCAGCTTTGAACTGTTTTTT. Its protein is CASSFELFF.

A remark on this clone: Relative to the germline gene, one junction end is altered; a read error may explain this. The rearrangement joins TRBV10-1 to TRBJ2-2, with a tentative D call TRBD2 (6 bases). Germline lookup yields CDR1 WNHNN and CDR2 SYGVQD (reference sequence). The CDR3 covers 13 residues. The DNA of the CDR3 is TGCGCCAGCAAGGGTCCGAACACCGGGGGGCTGTTTTTT. This sequence encodes CASKGPNTGGLFF.

The rearrangement links TRBV5-1 to TRBJ2-5, with 11 bases lining up with TRBD2. There are 16 residues in the CDR3. The V gene's germline CDR1 is SGHRS and CDR2 YFSETQ. Trimming took 4 bases from V and 2 from J; bases not matched to a gene: 7. The CDR3 region has the DNA TGCGCCAGCAGCACACGACTAGCGGGGCTGCAAGAGACCCAGTACTTC. As protein: CASSTRLAGLQETQYF.

The chain links TRBV6-5 to TRBJ1-4; TRBD1 agrees at 9 bases. Trimming took 6 bases from V and 7 from J; bases not matched to a gene: 6. CDR1 is MNHEY, CDR2 SVGAGI, per germline. The length of the CDR3 is 14 residues. CDR3 DNA: TGTGCCAGCAGACGAACAGGGGGCGGTGAAAAACTGTTTTTT. It is translated as CASRRTGGGEKLFF.

V usage is TRBV11-3 and J usage is TRBJ2-7; 13 positions agree with TRBD2. J gave up 6 bases and V 8 bases, and 7 bases lay outside the gene matches. This CDR3 comprises 14 residues. From germline, CDR1 is SGHNT and CDR2 YENEEA. As DNA, the CDR3 is TGTGCCAGCGCGGGGACTAGCGGGAATCGCGAGCAGTACTTC. Protein: CASAGTSGNREQYF.

This clone occurred once. The chain uses TRBV6-1 and TRBJ1-4; D is uncertain. Trimming took 5 bases from V and 0 from J, leaving 7 bases between them. The CDR3 covers 14 residues. Germline V lookup: CDR1 MNHNS, CDR2 SASEGT. The CDR3 coding sequence is TGTGCCAGCAGTAGGGATGCAACTAATGAAAAACTGTTTTTT. It yields the protein CASSRDATNEKLFF.

This clone has only one observation. The V call is TRBV11-2, the J call TRBJ1-2; 10 bases agree with TRBD1. Germline lookup yields CDR1 SGHAT and CDR2 FQNNGV. With V trimmed by 5 bases and J by 6 bases, 6 bases remained unmatched. The CDR3 covers 14 residues. Here the CDR3 DNA reads TGTGCCAGCAGCAAGGACAGGGGGAGAGATGGCTACACCTTC. Its translation is CASSKDRGRDGYTF.

V is TRBV7-3 and J is TRBJ1-1; the D gene is possibly TRBD1 (6 bases). Germline CDR1 and CDR2: SGHTA and FQGTGA. The CDR3 has 13 residues. The germline V and J ends were trimmed by 2 bases and 6 bases, with 10 bases remaining between them. CDR3: CASSLQGRAEAFF. The DNA for the CDR3 is TGTGCCAGCAGCTTACAGGGGAGGGCTGAAGCTTTCTTT.

Of note for this clone: The same CDR3 also results from other DNA sequences found in this sample. The chain links TRBV5-6 to TRBJ2-3; TRBD2 might be the D (6 bases). The CDR3 loop spans 16 amino acids. Trimming stripped 1 base from V and 0 bases from J, with 12 bases between. Germline CDR1 is SGHDT and CDR2 is YYEEEE. CDR3 nucleotide sequence: TGTGCCAGCAGCTTGCGGACCGGGACTAGCACAGATACGCAGTATTTT. As protein: CASSLRTGTSTDTQYF.

J is TRBJ2-7 and V is TRBV7-3; D perhaps matches TRBD2 (6 bases). The CDR3 loop spans 12 amino acids. V was pared by 2 bases and J by 5 bases, with 7 bases between. Germline V gives CDR1 SGHTA, CDR2 FQGTGA. CDR3 bases: TGTGCCAGCAGCTTACGGGGGAACGAGCAGTACTTC. It encodes CASSLRGNEQYF.

The chain recombines TRBV11-2 with TRBJ2-7, with 7 positions matching TRBD1. The J segment lost 2 bases and the V segment lost 5 bases, leaving 6 bases of the junction unmatched. Germline lookup yields CDR1 SGHAT and CDR2 FQNNGV. The CDR3 extends over 14 amino acids. As DNA, the CDR3 is TGTGCCAGCAGCGTGACAGGGACCCCCTACGAGCAGTACTTC. It codes for CASSVTGTPYEQYF.

The rearrangement links TRBV5-1 to TRBJ1-2, with 11 bases fitting TRBD1. Trimming removed 4 bases from V and 2 bases from J; junction bases left unmatched: 4. Looked up from germline, CDR1 is SGHRS and CDR2 is YFSETQ. CDR3 length equals 15 residues. CDR3 residues: CASSRGQGENYGYTF. CDR3 nucleotides: TGCGCCAGCAGCCGGGGACAGGGGGAGAACTATGGCTACACCTTC.